The T cell receptor beta chain described here comes from a study of OX40 agonist ivuxolimab in advanced cancers. Study background: Patients undergoing dose escalation presented with hepatocellular carcinoma, melanoma, renal cell or head and neck cancer.

Libraries were prepared by immunoSEQ multiplex PCR; TCRdb keeps only in-frame clonotypes and omits some of them. Among tens of thousands of clones listed, around 94% were seen once. This CDR3 has 11 residues. Germline CDR1 and CDR2: MNHEY and SMNVEV (reference sequence). Trimming took 10 bases from V and 6 from J, leaving 11 bases between them. The chain carries TRBV27 and TRBJ2-3; D unclear. The material was CD4+ or CD8+ T cells sorted from blood, obtained in a trial of the OX40 agonist ivuxolimab. This TCR came from an adult with an advanced solid tumor such as melanoma, head and neck, liver or kidney cancer. CDR3 in amino acids: CATRTWDTQYF. The CDR3 DNA reads as TGTGCCACCCGAACTTGGGATACGCAGTATTTT.